This TCR beta chain was recovered during a study of human T cells and chemical hapten exposure. Study-level information: Cases of alopecia areata, totalis or universalis occurred in a predominantly female patient group.

In its sample, this clonotype was seen a few times. Its cognate antigen is unknown. Germline CDR1 and CDR2: SGHVS and FQNEAQ. V shed 6 bases, J shed 4 bases, and the junction held 9 bases outside the gene matches. The CDR3 spans 15 residues. Via MiXCR, TCRdb re-called the RACE reads, giving one row per CDR3 protein. The sample shows 35,000 to 50,000 distinct CDR3 sequences, 9.5% to 10% of them seen only once. Indicated time point: patch test 2, 6 weeks after DPC sensitization. The treatment was: therapeutic diphenylcyclopropenone sensitization with weekly scalp DPC. Sequencing started from total RNA isolated from unfractionated whole blood. Study-wide findings and caveats: More PT1 expanded TCRs went with higher patch test scores.

This TCR was sampled from a woman younger than 45 with alopecia areata. Some clones in this sample may be carry-over from other donors' samples. The chain has TRBV7-8 and TRBJ1-5, with 7 bases lining up with TRBD1. Sequencing used whole blood, obtained in connection with sensitization to the hapten diphenylcyclopropenone (DPC). CDR3 bases: TGTGCCAGCAGTAATTCAAGGGGGCTTAATCAGCCCCAGCATTTT. This translates into CASSNSRGLNQPQHF. The whole variable domain, remainder taken from reference TRBV7-8 and TRBJ1-5, is GAGVSQSPRYKVAKRGQDVALRCDPISGHVSLFWYQQALGQGPEFLTYFQNEAQLDKSGLPSDRFFAERPEGSVSTLKIQRTQQEDSAVYLCASSNSRGLNQPQHFGDGTRLSIL.